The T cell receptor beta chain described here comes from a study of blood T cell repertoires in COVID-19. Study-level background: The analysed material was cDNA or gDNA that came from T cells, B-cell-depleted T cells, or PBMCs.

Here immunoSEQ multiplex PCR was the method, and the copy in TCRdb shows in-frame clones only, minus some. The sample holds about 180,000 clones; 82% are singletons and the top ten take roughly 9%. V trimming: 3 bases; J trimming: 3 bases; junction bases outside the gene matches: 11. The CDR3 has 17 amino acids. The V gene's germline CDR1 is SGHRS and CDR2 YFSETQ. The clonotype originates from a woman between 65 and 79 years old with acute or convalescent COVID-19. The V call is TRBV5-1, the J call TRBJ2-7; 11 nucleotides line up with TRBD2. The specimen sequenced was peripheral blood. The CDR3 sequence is CASSSVAGGPKNYEQYF. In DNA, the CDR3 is TGCGCCAGCAGCTCCGTAGCGGGAGGGCCTAAAAACTACGAGCAGTACTTC.